This TCR beta chain was retrieved from a study of cytomegalovirus exposure and HLA in healthy donors. Background on the study: As released early, the data held 70 million to 95 million unique TCRs from HLA-typed donors. General study points: Roughly uniform depth of sequencing across donors was assumed in presence/absence analyses.

It was with 60 Vbeta and 13 Jbeta primers that the PCR ran. Clones were read by immunoSEQ multiplex PCR, and TCRdb kept only the in-frame ones, dropping some. The repertoire consists of approximately 150,000 clones, with roughly 78% occurring once and the leading ten covering roughly an eighth. Though probably carrying unrecorded immune exposures, donors were nominally healthy at sampling. The V gene's germline CDR1 is KGHSH and CDR2 LQKENI. CDR3 length equals 13 residues. The V end was cut by 5 bases, the J end by 5 bases, with 13 bases between. Remarks on this clone: The antigen is undetermined.

The receptor comes from a woman aged 45 to 65 in good health and CMV-seropositive. Sequencing was done on a sample of PBMCs. The chain employs TRBV18 and TRBJ2-7, with D possibly matching TRBD1 (6 bases). The CDR3 here is CASSSQNRDEQYF. The DNA for the CDR3 is TGTGCCAGCTCATCCCAAAACAGGGACGAGCAGTACTTC.